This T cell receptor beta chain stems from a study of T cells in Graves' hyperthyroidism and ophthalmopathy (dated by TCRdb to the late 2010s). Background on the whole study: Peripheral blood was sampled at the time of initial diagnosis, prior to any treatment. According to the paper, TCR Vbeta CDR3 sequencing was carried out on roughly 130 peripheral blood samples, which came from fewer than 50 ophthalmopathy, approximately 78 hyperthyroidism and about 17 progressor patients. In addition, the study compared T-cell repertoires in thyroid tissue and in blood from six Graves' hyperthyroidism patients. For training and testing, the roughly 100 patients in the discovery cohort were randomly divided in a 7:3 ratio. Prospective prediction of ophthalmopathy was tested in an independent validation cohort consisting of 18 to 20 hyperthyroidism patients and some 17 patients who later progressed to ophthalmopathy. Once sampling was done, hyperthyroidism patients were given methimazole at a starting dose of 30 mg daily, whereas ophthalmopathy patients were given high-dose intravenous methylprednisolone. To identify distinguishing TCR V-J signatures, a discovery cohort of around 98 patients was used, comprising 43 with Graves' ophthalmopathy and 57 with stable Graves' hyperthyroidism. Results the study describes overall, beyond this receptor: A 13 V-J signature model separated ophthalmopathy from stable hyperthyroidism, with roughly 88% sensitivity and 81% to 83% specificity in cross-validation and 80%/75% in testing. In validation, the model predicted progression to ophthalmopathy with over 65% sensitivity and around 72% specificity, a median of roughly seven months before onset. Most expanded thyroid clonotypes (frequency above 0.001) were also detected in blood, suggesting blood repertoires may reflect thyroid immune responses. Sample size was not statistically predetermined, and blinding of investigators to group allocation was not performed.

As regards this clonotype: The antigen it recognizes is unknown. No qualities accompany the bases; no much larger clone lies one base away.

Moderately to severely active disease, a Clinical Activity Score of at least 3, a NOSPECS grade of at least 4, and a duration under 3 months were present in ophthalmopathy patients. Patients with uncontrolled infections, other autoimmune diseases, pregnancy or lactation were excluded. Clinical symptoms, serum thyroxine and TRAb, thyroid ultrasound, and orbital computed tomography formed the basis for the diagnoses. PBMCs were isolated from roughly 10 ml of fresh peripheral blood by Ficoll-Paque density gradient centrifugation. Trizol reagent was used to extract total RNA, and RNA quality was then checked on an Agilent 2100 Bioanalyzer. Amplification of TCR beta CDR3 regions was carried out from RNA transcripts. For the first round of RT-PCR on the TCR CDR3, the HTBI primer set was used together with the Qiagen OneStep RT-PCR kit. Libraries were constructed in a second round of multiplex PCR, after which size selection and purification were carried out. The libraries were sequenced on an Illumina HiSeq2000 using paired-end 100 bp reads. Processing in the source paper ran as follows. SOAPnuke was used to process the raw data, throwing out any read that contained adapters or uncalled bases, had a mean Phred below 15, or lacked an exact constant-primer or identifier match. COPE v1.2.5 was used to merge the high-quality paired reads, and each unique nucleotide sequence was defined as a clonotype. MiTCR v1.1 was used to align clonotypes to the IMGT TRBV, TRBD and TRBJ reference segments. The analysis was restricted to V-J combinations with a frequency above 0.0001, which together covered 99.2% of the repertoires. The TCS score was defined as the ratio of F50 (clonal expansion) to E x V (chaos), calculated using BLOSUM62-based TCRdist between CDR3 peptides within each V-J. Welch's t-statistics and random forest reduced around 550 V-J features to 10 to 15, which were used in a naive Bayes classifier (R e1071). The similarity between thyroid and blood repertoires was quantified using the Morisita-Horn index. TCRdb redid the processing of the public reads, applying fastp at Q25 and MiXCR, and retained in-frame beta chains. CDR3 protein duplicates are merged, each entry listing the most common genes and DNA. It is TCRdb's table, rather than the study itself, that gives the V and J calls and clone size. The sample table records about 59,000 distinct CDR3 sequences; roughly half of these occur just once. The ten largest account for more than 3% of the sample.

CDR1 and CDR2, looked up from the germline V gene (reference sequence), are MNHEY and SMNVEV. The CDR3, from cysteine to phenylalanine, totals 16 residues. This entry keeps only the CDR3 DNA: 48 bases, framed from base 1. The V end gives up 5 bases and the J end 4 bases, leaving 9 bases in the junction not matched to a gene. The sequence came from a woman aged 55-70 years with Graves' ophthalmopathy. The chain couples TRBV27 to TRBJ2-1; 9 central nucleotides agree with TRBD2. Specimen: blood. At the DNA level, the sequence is TGTGCCAGCAGTGCCCGACTAGCGGAAACGTACAATGAGCAGTTCTTC. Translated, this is CASSARLAETYNEQFF.